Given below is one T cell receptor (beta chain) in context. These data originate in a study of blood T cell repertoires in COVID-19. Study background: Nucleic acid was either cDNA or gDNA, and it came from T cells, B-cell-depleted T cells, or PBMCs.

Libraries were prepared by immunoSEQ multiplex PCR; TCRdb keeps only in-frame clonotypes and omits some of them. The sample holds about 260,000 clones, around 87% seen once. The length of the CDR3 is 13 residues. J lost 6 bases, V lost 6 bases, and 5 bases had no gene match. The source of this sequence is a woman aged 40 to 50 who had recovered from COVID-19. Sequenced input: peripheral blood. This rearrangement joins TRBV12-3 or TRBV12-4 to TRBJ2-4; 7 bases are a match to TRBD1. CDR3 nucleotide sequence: TGTGCCAGCAGCCGGGACAGAGCAAACATTCAGTACTTC. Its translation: CASSRDRANIQYF.